These T cell receptor beta chains were read from a single sample in a study of OX40 agonist ivuxolimab in advanced cancers. The assay was immunoSEQ multiplex PCR, and TCRdb's table has in-frame clones only and misses some. The sample records roughly 84,000 clones, 81% being singletons. Sequencing used CD4+ or CD8+ T cells sorted from blood, obtained in a trial of the OX40 agonist ivuxolimab. The receptors here all came from an adult with an advanced solid tumor such as melanoma, head and neck, liver or kidney cancer. The CDR3 runs from the conserved cysteine through the conserved F or W. Fields, in order: CDR3 length, clone size, V gene, D gene, J gene, CDR3 DNA, CDR3 protein. A D gene is named only where the DNA matches it firmly. Clone size is not always given. Where it is, it says once, few, many or a class for expanded clones.

15	NA	TRBV5-1	TRBD2	TRBJ2-5	TGCGCCACCCGAAGTAGCGGGAGGGGACAAGAGACCCAGTACTTC	CATRSSGRGQETQYF
14	NA	TRBV5-1	TRBD1	TRBJ2-5	TGCGCCAGCAGCACCGGGACAGGGTTAGAGACCCAGTACTTC	CASSTGTGLETQYF
16	NA	TRBV4-1	NA	TRBJ2-3	TGCGCCAGCAGCCAAGGATGGCGGGGAGGCACAGATACGCAGTATTTT	CASSQGWRGGTDTQYF
13	NA	TRBV6-5	TRBD1	TRBJ2-7	TGTGCCACACAAGACAGCAGGGGGTACGAGCAGTACTTC	CATQDSRGYEQYF
15	NA	TRBV13	TRBD1	TRBJ1-1	TGTGCCAGCAGCTTTAGACAGGGCTTGAACACTGAAGCTTTCTTT	CASSFRQGLNTEAFF
13	NA	TRBV11-3	NA	TRBJ1-1	TGTGCCAGCAAGACACAGGGTTACACTGAAGCTTTCTTT	CASKTQGYTEAFF
15	NA	TRBV6-5	TRBD2	TRBJ2-7	TGTGCCAGCACCAAGCGGGAGGGCCTATTATACGAGCAGTACTTC	CASTKREGLLYEQYF
13	NA	TRBV19	NA	TRBJ1-2	TGTGCCAGTAGTATTAACCTGAGCTATGGCTACACCTTC	CASSINLSYGYTF
14	NA	TRBV9	TRBD2	TRBJ2-1	TGTGCCAGCAGCGTACAGCGGGGGGGCGGTGAGCAGTTCTTC	CASSVQRGGGEQFF
15	NA	TRBV27	TRBD2	TRBJ2-7	TGTGCCAGCAGTTTATCGGGGGGGGGAGGGTACGAGCAGTACTTC	CASSLSGGGGYEQYF
15	NA	TRBV2	TRBD2	TRBJ2-1	TGTGCCAGCAGCGACCGGGGACTAGCGGGCCGCGAGCAGTTCTTC	CASSDRGLAGREQFF
13	NA	TRBV6-5	NA	TRBJ2-7	TGTGCCAGCAGTTACTCGGGGGAGTACGAGCAGTACTTC	CASSYSGEYEQYF
15	few	TRBV7-8	NA	TRBJ2-2	TGTGCCAGCAGCTTACCCAGGGGCTTTACCGGGGAGCTGTTTTTT	CASSLPRGFTGELFF
10	NA	TRBV2	NA	TRBJ1-2	TGTGCCAGCAGTGGCTCAGTTCCCACCTTC	CASSGSVPTF
17	NA	TRBV27	TRBD1	TRBJ2-6	TGTGCCAGCAGTTACCTACAGGGGGCTGGTGGGGCCAACGTCCTGACTTTC	CASSYLQGAGGANVLTF
15	once	TRBV27	NA	TRBJ1-2	TGTGCCAGCAGTTTTGCAGGACACCCCAACTATGGCTACACCTTC	CASSFAGHPNYGYTF
15	NA	TRBV4-3	NA	TRBJ1-5	TGCGCCAGCAGCCAAGATTTCCAGGCACGTCAGCCCCAGCATTTT	CASSQDFQARQPQHF
14	NA	TRBV7-2	NA	TRBJ1-2	TGTGCCAGCAGCCCCCTAGGGTTTGACTATGGCTACACCTTC	CASSPLGFDYGYTF
16	NA	TRBV29-1	TRBD2	TRBJ2-1	TGCAGCGTGGCCAAGCGGGGGGCCCTCTCCTACAATGAGCAGTTCTTC	CSVAKRGALSYNEQFF
13	NA	TRBV19	NA	TRBJ1-2	TGTGCCAGTAGTATAATTGGGGGAGGCGGCTACACCTTC	CASSIIGGGGYTF
15	NA	TRBV14	NA	TRBJ1-4	TGTGCCAGCAGCTACGGGCGAGGGGGGAATGAAAAACTGTTTTTT	CASSYGRGGNEKLFF
13	NA	TRBV11-3	NA	TRBJ2-5	TGTGCCAGCAGCTTCGGAGGGGGCGAGACCCAGTACTTC	CASSFGGGETQYF
14	once	TRBV11-2	NA	TRBJ2-7	TGTGCCAGCAGCTTAGAGGCAGCAACCTACGAGCAGTACTTC	CASSLEAATYEQYF
13	once	TRBV11-3	NA	TRBJ1-6	TGTGCCAGCAGCCGGGATCAGTTCTCACCCCTCCACTTT	CASSRDQFSPLHF
14	NA	TRBV11-2	NA	TRBJ2-7	TGTGCCAGCAGCTTACCCCAACCAGGGCACGAGCAGTACTTC	CASSLPQPGHEQYF
13	NA	TRBV7-2	NA	TRBJ2-2	TGTGCCAGCAGCTCCACAGGGTCCGGGGAGCTGTTTTTT	CASSSTGSGELFF
15	NA	TRBV5-1	NA	TRBJ1-2	TGCGCCAGCAGCTTTGATGGACAGTCAAGCTATGGCTACACCTTC	CASSFDGQSSYGYTF
19	NA	TRBV4-1	TRBD2	TRBJ2-2	TGCGCCAGCAGCCAAGCCCCACTAGCGGGAGGGGAGAACACCGGGGAGCTGTTTTTT	CASSQAPLAGGENTGELFF
15	NA	TRBV4-2	NA	TRBJ2-3	TGTGCCAGCAGCCAAGAGGAAGGGGGCACAGATACGCAGTATTTT	CASSQEEGGTDTQYF
16	few	TRBV7-2	NA	TRBJ1-5	TGCGCCAGCAGCCAAGGTTTAGGACAAGGAAATCAGCCCCAGCATTTT	CASSQGLGQGNQPQHF
16	few	TRBV9	TRBD2	TRBJ2-2	TGTGCCAGCAGCGAAAGGGCGGGAGGGCCCGCCGGGGAGCTGTTTTTT	CASSERAGGPAGELFF
14	NA	TRBV19	TRBD2	TRBJ2-7	TGTGCCAGTAGTCGTCGGGTAGCGGGAGGCGAGCAGTACTTC	CASSRRVAGGEQYF
13	NA	TRBV29-1	NA	TRBJ2-7	TGCAGCGTTGAAACGGACCAGCTCTACGAGCAGTACTTC	CSVETDQLYEQYF
13	many	TRBV28	NA	TRBJ1-2	TGTGCCAGCACGGTCGACAGCTACTATGGCTACACCTTC	CASTVDSYYGYTF
13	once	TRBV18	TRBD2	TRBJ2-7	TGTGCCAGCTCACCAGAGGCGCGGGGGACGGGGTACTTC	CASSPEARGTGYF
15	NA	TRBV7-2	NA	TRBJ1-2	TGTGCCAGCAGCTTAAGGAGGGTGTTGGACCGTGGCTACACCTTC	CASSLRRVLDRGYTF
14	NA	TRBV6-5	NA	TRBJ1-5	TGTGCCAGCAGTGAACGGTATAGCAATCAGCCCCAGCATTTT	CASSERYSNQPQHF
14	NA	TRBV21-1	NA	TRBJ2-7	TGTGCCAGCACTCTGGGGGGCCTCCTCTACGAGCAGTACTTC	CASTLGGLLYEQYF
15	NA	TRBV4-1	TRBD2	TRBJ2-5	TGCGCCAGCAGCCAAATGAGCGGGAGTGACGAGACCCAGTACTTC	CASSQMSGSDETQYF
16	NA	TRBV18	TRBD1	TRBJ2-7	TGTGCCAGCTCACCGCTGACCGGGACAGGGGATGGTGAGCAGTACTTC	CASSPLTGTGDGEQYF
14	NA	TRBV7-2	NA	TRBJ1-2	TGTGCCAGCAACTTTAACGGGATCTCCTATGGCTACACCTTC	CASNFNGISYGYTF
15	NA	TRBV25-1	NA	TRBJ1-2	TGTGCCAGCAGTGGTGGAGGGGGGGCAGTCTATGGCTACACCTTC	CASSGGGGAVYGYTF